This TCR beta chain was identified in a study of blood T cell repertoires in COVID-19. Study-level background: Samples of COVID-19 (acute and convalescent) were obtained from the United States, Italy and Spain. PBMCs, B-cell-depleted T cells, or T cells were the source of the cDNA or gDNA that made up the material.

Original analysis: Amplification with reference gene primers provided the estimates of nucleated cell counts. Profiled with immunoSEQ multiplex PCR; TCRdb holds only in-frame clones, not every one. The DNA gave D and trimming, while V, J and clone size come from that table. The sample comprises about 200,000 clones, approximately 84% of which are singletons, and approximately 7.9% rests with the top ten. Germline V CDR1 and CDR2: LNHNV, YYDKDF (reference sequence). The V gene lost 0 bases and the J gene lost 6 bases, with 12 bases spanning the gap. The CDR3 extends over 15 amino acids. The sequencing sample was made of peripheral blood. This receptor was taken from an elderly woman with acute or convalescent COVID-19. J is TRBJ1-5 and V is TRBV15, with D hard to call. The CDR3 coding sequence is TGTGCCACCAGCAGAGATCCCGGGGTCGGTCAGCCCCAGCATTTT. Translation gives CATSRDPGVGQPQHF. Complete variable domain (other parts from reference TRBV15 and TRBJ1-5): DAMVIQNPRYQVTQFGKPVTLSCSQTLNHNVMYWYQQKSSQAPKLLFHYYDKDFNNEADTPDNFQSRRPNTSFCFLDIRSPGLGDTAMYLCATSRDPGVGQPQHFGDGTRLSIL.